This TCR beta chain was obtained from a study of regulatory and conventional T cells in RAG deficiency. General study findings and limits: Shannon entropy fell and Simpson indices rose in RAG-deficient patients. In Omenn syndrome, sorted "Tregs" may be peripherally activated cells.

The protocol was immunoSEQ multiplex PCR, while the TCRdb copy is restricted to in-frame clones and leaves out a portion. This sample has 25,000 to 35,000 clones, with 80% to 90% found just once. V lost 4 bases to trimming and J lost 5 bases, with 18 bases between them. CDR3 length: 17 amino acids. CDR1 is SNHLY, CDR2 FYNNEI, per germline. This clone was counted between two and nine times. Its antigen is not known. The same data also contributed to another study, on regulatory T cells. From that paper: Amplification used 52 TRBV primers and 13 TRBJ primers. Skewed V and J usage and few unique V-J pairs marked patient repertoires, most in Tregs.

The material sequenced was CD8+ T cells sorted from blood. The sequence derives from a human donor in good health. This chain connects TRBV2 to TRBJ2-6; D may be TRBD2 (5 bases). CDR3 DNA: TGTGCCAGCAGTGGGCGGGCTGCCCAGCGGAGGGCCAACGTCCTGACTTTC. Translating it yields CASSGRAAQRRANVLTF.